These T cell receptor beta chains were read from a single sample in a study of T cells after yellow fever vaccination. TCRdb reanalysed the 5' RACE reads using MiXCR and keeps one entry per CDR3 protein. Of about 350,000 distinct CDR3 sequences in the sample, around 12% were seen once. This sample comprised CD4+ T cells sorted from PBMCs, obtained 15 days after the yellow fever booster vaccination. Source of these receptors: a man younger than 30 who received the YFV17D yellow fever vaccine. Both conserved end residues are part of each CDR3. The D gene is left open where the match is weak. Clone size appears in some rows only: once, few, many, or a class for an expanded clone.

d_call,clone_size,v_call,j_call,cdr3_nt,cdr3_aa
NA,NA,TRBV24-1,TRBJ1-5,TGTGCCACCAGTGATTTCGAACCCTTAGACCCGGACAGTGGGGGGGACTACAATCAGCCCCAGCATTTT,CATSDFEPLDPDSGGDYNQPQHF
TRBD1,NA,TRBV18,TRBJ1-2,TGTGCCAGCTCACCGCCGGACAGGGTGGCTGGCTACACCTTC,CASSPPDRVAGYTF
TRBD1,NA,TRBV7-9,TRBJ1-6,TGTGCCAGCAGGACCCAGGGGGCGAATTCACCCCTCCACTTT,CASRTQGANSPLHF
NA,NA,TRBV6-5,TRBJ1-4,TGTGCCAGCAGTTACTCGAAGGGACCGACTGAAAGACTGTTTTTT,CASSYSKGPTERLFF
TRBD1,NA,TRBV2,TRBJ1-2,TGTGCCAGCAGTCAAGAGGGACAGGGGAGTTATGGCTACACCTTC,CASSQEGQGSYGYTF
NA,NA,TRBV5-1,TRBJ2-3,TGCGCCAGCAGCTCCAATGGACAGAGCTACACAGATACGCAGTATTTT,CASSSNGQSYTDTQYF
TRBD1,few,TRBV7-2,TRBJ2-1,TGTGCCAGCAGCCGGGACAGGGGGGACAATGAGCAGTTCTTC,CASSRDRGDNEQFF
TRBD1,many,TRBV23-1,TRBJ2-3,TGCGCCAGCAGTCAATCGGGGGACAGGGTGGGTAGCACAGATACGCAGTATTTT,CASSQSGDRVGSTDTQYF
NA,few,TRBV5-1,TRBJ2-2,TGCGCCAGCAGCCAACTAGGGGACACCGGGGAGCTGTTTTTT,CASSQLGDTGELFF
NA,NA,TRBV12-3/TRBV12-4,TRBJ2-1,TGTGCCAGCAGTTTAGTCGGCGGCGGACTCGGATACAATGAGCAGTTCTTC,CASSLVGGGLGYNEQFF
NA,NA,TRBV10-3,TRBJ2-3,TGTGCCATCAGTGAGTCTGGGACAGATACGCAGTATTTT,CAISESGTDTQYF
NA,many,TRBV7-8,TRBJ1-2,TGTGCCAGCAGCTTAGGACGGGACCGTCTCCCCGGACAGGGCTACACCTTC,CASSLGRDRLPGQGYTF
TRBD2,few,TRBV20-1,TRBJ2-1,TGCAGTGCTGAGCAGGCCCGCGGGGGGCTTTACAATGAGCAGTTCTTC,CSAEQARGGLYNEQFF
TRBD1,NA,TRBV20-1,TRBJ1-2,TGCAGTGCTAGGCCCCGGGACAGAGTCTATGGCTACACCTTC,CSARPRDRVYGYTF
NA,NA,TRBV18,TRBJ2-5,TGTGCCAGCTCACAAGGACTGTCGGGCCAAGAGACCCAGTACTTC,CASSQGLSGQETQYF
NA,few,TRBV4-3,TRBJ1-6,TGCGCCAGCAGGGAGGGCTCCGCAAGCTCCTATAATTCACCCCTCCACTTT,CASREGSASSYNSPLHF
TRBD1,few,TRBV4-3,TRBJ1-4,TGCGCCAGCAGCCAAGAAACCCACAGGGGGCGGGATACTAATGAAAAACTGTTTTTT,CASSQETHRGRDTNEKLFF
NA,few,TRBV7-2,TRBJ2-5,TGTGCCAGCAGCCGCCTCAGGCTAGCGATAGGAGAGACCCAGTACTTC,CASSRLRLAIGETQYF
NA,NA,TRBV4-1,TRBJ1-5,TGCGCCAGCAGCCAAGATTTGTCCACGGACCGTGTGACAGCCCAGCATTTT,CASSQDLSTDRVTAQHF
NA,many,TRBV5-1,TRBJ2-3,TGCGCCAGCAGCGAGGATGCTAGCACAGATACGCAGTATTTT,CASSEDASTDTQYF
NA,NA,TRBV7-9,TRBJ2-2,TGTGCCAGCAGCCAAGCCCCGGCGAGGGCCGGGGAGCTGTTTTTT,CASSQAPARAGELFF
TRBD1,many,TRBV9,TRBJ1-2,TGTGCCAGCAGCGTAGTTGGGACAGGCTATGGCTACACCTTC,CASSVVGTGYGYTF
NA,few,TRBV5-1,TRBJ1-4,TGCGCCAGCAGCCCCGGGCCACATGAAAAACTGTTTTTT,CASSPGPHEKLFF
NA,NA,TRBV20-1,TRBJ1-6,TGCAGTGCTACTCAGGGTTCATCGGGTTCACCCCTCCACTTT,CSATQGSSGSPLHF
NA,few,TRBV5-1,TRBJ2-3,TGCGCCAGCAGCCCCGGGACCCTTGGGGAAGATACGCAGTATTTT,CASSPGTLGEDTQYF
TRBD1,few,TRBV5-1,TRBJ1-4,TGCGCCAGCAAGGGACAGCTTAATGAAAAACTGTTTTTT,CASKGQLNEKLFF
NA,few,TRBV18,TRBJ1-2,TGTGCCAGCTCAATGACGCAGGGTATCTATGGCTACACCTTC,CASSMTQGIYGYTF
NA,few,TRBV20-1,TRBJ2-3,TGCAGTGCTCCAAACGGAGCTAGCACAGATACGCAGTATTTT,CSAPNGASTDTQYF
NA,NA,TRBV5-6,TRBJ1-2,TGTGCCAGCAGCTCCCGGGACTTTCGGGTTGCTGGCTACACCTTC,CASSSRDFRVAGYTF
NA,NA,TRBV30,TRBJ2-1,TGTGCCTGGAGTGTATCCGGGACCTACAATGAGCAGTTCTTC,CAWSVSGTYNEQFF
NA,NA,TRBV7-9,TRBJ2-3,TGTGCCAGAGACGCAATAATGGGGGCCACAGATACGCAGTATTTT,CARDAIMGATDTQYF
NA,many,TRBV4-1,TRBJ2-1,TGCGCCAGCAGCCAAGAAAGGAACAGGGGAGGCGGTGAGCAGTTCTTC,CASSQERNRGGGEQFF
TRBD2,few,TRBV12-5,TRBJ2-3,TGTGCTAGTGGTTTGTTGGGACTAGTACGAATAGATACGCAGTATTTT,CASGLLGLVRIDTQYF
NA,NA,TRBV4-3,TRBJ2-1,TGCGCCAGCAGTCACAGGAAAGGAGATGAGCAGTTCTTC,CASSHRKGDEQFF
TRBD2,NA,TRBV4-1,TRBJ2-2,TGCGCCAGCAGCCAATCTGGACTAGTCACCGGGGAGCTGTTTTTT,CASSQSGLVTGELFF
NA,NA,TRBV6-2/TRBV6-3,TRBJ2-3,TGTGCCAGCAGATTGGGAAGGGTCACGGATACGCAGTATTTT,CASRLGRVTDTQYF
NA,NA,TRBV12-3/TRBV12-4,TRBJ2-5,TGTGCCAGCAGTACGGGACCGGACCAAGAGACCCAGTACTTC,CASSTGPDQETQYF
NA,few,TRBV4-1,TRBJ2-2,TGCGCCAGCAGCCAAGAGGGTCTAGCGCCGAACACCGGGGAGCTGTTTTTT,CASSQEGLAPNTGELFF
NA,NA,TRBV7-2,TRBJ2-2,TGTGCCAGCAGCTTATATCCCACTGGGGGCAGGGCGGCCGGGGAGCTGTTTTTT,CASSLYPTGGRAAGELFF
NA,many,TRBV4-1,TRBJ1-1,TGCGCCAGCAGCCAAGGACTTCTGAACACTGAAGCTTTCTTT,CASSQGLLNTEAFF
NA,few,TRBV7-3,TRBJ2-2,TGTGCCAGCAGCTCCGCCGGGACCGAATCCGGGGAGCTGTTTTTT,CASSSAGTESGELFF
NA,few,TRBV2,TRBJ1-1,TGTGCCAGCATGAGGAGGGAGAACACTGAAGCTTTCTTT,CASMRRENTEAFF
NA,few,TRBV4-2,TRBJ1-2,TGTGCCAGCAGCCAAGATATGGGAAGGGCAGGGAAAGGCGACTATGGCTACACCTTC,CASSQDMGRAGKGDYGYTF
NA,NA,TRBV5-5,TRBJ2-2,TGTGCCAGCAGCTTGGCGGGGGCGGTCACCGGGGAGCTGTTTTTT,CASSLAGAVTGELFF
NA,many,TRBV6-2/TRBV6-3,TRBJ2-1,TGTGCCAGCAGTTACTCTCCCCCCGGAGGGGTCTACAATGAGCAGTTCTTC,CASSYSPPGGVYNEQFF
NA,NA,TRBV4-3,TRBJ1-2,TGCGCCAGCAGCCAGACTCCCGACAGGTCTGGCTACACCTTC,CASSQTPDRSGYTF
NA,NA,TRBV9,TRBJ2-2,TGTGCCAGCAGGAAAGCGGACACCGGGGAGCTGTTTTTT,CASRKADTGELFF
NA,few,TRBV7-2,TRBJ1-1,TGTGCCAGCAGCTTATTGCCAGGTGGGAACACTGAAGCTTTCTTT,CASSLLPGGNTEAFF
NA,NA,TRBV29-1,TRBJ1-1,TGCAGCGTGCGTTGGGGGTCGTACACTGAAGCTTTCTTT,CSVRWGSYTEAFF
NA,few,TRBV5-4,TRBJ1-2,TGTGCCAGCAGCCCGACAGAATTCTATGGCTACACCTTC,CASSPTEFYGYTF
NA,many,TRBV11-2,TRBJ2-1,TGTGCCAGCAGCTCGGGCCTGAGCTCCTACAATGAGCAGTTCTTC,CASSSGLSSYNEQFF
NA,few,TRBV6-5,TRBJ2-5,TGTGCCAGCAGTAATTACAGGGAAGTGGGAGAGACCCAGTACTTC,CASSNYREVGETQYF